This TCR beta chain was identified during a study of blood T cell repertoires in COVID-19. At the level of the study: PBMCs, B-cell-depleted T cells, or T cells were the source of the cDNA or gDNA that made up the material.

Deletions cut 0 bases from V and 2 bases from J, with 4 bases between. Germline CDR1 SGHRS, CDR2 YFSETQ. CDR3 length equals 13 residues. In the authors' workflow: Estimation of nucleated cell counts was performed using reference gene primer amplification. Repertoires were generated with immunoSEQ multiplex PCR, while TCRdb's copy carries only in-frame clones and drops some. V and J calls plus clone size are reproduced from that table; the DNA served to infer D and trimming. This sample has 85,000 or so clones, with roughly 90% found just once. This receptor was identified in a man aged 50-60 years with active or convalescent COVID-19. Sequencing was carried out using peripheral blood. The chain is built from TRBV5-1 and TRBJ2-3; D gene ambiguous. CDR3 loop: CASSLGATDTQYF. The CDR3, as DNA: TGCGCCAGCAGCTTGGGCGCCACAGATACGCAGTATTTT. Full variable domain (rest looked up from reference TRBV5-1 and TRBJ2-3): KAGVTQTPRYLIKTRGQQVTLSCSPISGHRSVSWYQQTPGQGLQFLFEYFSETQRNKGNFPGRFSGRQFSNSRSEMNVSTLELGDSALYLCASSLGATDTQYFGPGTRLTVL.